A selection of T cell receptor beta chains follows, all from one sample in a study of neurological immune-mediated disorders. Via MiXCR, TCRdb re-called the 5' RACE reads, giving one row per CDR3 protein. The profile covers 75,000 to 85,000 distinct CDR3 sequences, with about 15% appearing a single time and 15% taken by the ten largest. Source material: PBMCs. These TCRs come from a woman between 35 and 50 years old in good health. Each CDR3 is given with its conserved first and last residue. The D gene is left open where the match is weak. Size is stated for part of the rows, as once, few or many counts, or as a class when the clone is expanded.

j_gene: TRBJ1-5
v_gene: TRBV20-1
d_gene: TRBD1
abundance: NA
CDR3aa: CSARTLGTGGQPQHF
CDR3nt: TGCAGTGCTAGAACCCTCGGGACAGGGGGTCAGCCCCAGCATTTT

j_gene: TRBJ2-1
v_gene: TRBV10-3
d_gene: TRBD2
abundance: many
CDR3aa: CAISPSGGSYNEQFF
CDR3nt: TGTGCCATCAGTCCTAGCGGGGGTTCCTACAATGAGCAGTTCTTC

j_gene: TRBJ2-5
v_gene: TRBV7-2
d_gene: NA
abundance: many
CDR3aa: CASSLAAGLETQETQYF
CDR3nt: TGTGCCAGCAGCTTAGCTGCCGGACTCGAAACTCAAGAGACCCAGTACTTC

j_gene: TRBJ2-5
v_gene: TRBV4-1
d_gene: NA
abundance: many
CDR3aa: CASSQYRQPKETQYF
CDR3nt: TGCGCCAGCAGCCAATACAGACAGCCCAAAGAGACCCAGTACTTC

j_gene: TRBJ2-3
v_gene: TRBV20-1
d_gene: TRBD1
abundance: many
CDR3aa: CSARSLGQAGTDTQYF
CDR3nt: TGCAGTGCTAGATCCTTGGGACAGGCAGGCACAGATACGCAGTATTTT

j_gene: TRBJ2-1
v_gene: TRBV27
d_gene: NA
abundance: NA
CDR3aa: CASSYRPGGAEQFF
CDR3nt: TGTGCCAGCAGTTACCGGCCCGGAGGGGCCGAGCAGTTCTTC

j_gene: TRBJ1-1
v_gene: TRBV15
d_gene: NA
abundance: many
CDR3aa: CATSRRGNTEAFF
CDR3nt: TGTGCCACCAGCAGAAGGGGGAACACTGAAGCTTTCTTT

j_gene: TRBJ1-2
v_gene: TRBV2
d_gene: TRBD1
abundance: NA
CDR3aa: CASSTGGTSGYTF
CDR3nt: TGTGCCAGCAGTACAGGGGGAACTTCTGGCTACACCTTC

j_gene: TRBJ2-7
v_gene: TRBV29-1
d_gene: NA
abundance: many
CDR3aa: CSVRRSSYEQYF
CDR3nt: TGCAGCGTGAGGAGGTCCTCCTACGAGCAGTACTTC

j_gene: TRBJ1-5
v_gene: TRBV6-2/TRBV6-3
d_gene: NA
abundance: many
CDR3aa: CASSYPDSFVNQPQHF
CDR3nt: TGTGCCAGCAGTTACCCGGACAGCTTTGTCAATCAGCCCCAGCATTTT

j_gene: TRBJ1-5
v_gene: TRBV28
d_gene: TRBD1
abundance: NA
CDR3aa: CASSLPQGANIQPQHF
CDR3nt: TGTGCCAGCAGTTTACCGCAGGGGGCGAATATACAGCCCCAGCATTTT

j_gene: TRBJ2-5
v_gene: TRBV5-1
d_gene: TRBD1
abundance: NA
CDR3aa: CASSLAPETGETQYF
CDR3nt: TGCGCCAGCAGCTTGGCACCGGAGACAGGGGAGACCCAGTACTTC

j_gene: TRBJ2-3
v_gene: TRBV5-1
d_gene: NA
abundance: many
CDR3aa: CASSLEVGGEDTQYF
CDR3nt: TGCGCCAGCAGCTTGGAAGTAGGAGGAGAAGATACGCAGTATTTT

j_gene: TRBJ2-3
v_gene: TRBV20-1
d_gene: TRBD2
abundance: many
CDR3aa: CSARSTSGGVPITDTQYF
CDR3nt: TGCAGTGCTAGATCAACTAGCGGGGGGGTACCTATCACAGATACGCAGTATTTT

j_gene: TRBJ2-3
v_gene: TRBV12-3/TRBV12-4
d_gene: NA
abundance: many
CDR3aa: CASRSRGTSTDTQYF
CDR3nt: TGTGCCAGCAGATCTCGGGGGACAAGCACAGATACGCAGTATTTT

j_gene: TRBJ2-1
v_gene: TRBV4-2
d_gene: TRBD2
abundance: many
CDR3aa: CASSQVSGGAKFF
CDR3nt: TGTGCCAGCAGCCAAGTTAGCGGGGGGGCCAAGTTCTTC

j_gene: TRBJ2-1
v_gene: TRBV15
d_gene: NA
abundance: many
CDR3aa: CATSRDRWGSSYNEQFF
CDR3nt: TGTGCCACCAGCAGAGATCGTTGGGGTAGCTCCTACAATGAGCAGTTCTTC